These T cell receptor beta chains were read from a single sample in a study of blood T cells in healthy people across ages. Each CDR3 protein gets one entry after TCRdb re-called the 5' RACE reads with MiXCR. The data contain around 900,000 distinct CDR3 sequences, roughly 51% of them seen just once; the ten biggest clones take up 20% to 25%. Material for sequencing was blood. All receptors come from a woman between 55 and 75 years old in good health. The CDR3 runs from the conserved cysteine through the conserved F or W. A D gene is named only where the DNA matches it firmly.

V gene: TRBV29-1; D gene: -; J gene: TRBJ2-3; CDR3 protein: CSVGRGADTQYF
V gene: TRBV20-1; D gene: -; J gene: TRBJ1-6; CDR3 protein: CSARDLQDGSYNSPLHF
V gene: TRBV20-1; D gene: TRBD2; J gene: TRBJ2-5; CDR3 protein: CSARMGGVGETQYF
V gene: TRBV3-1; D gene: TRBD1; J gene: TRBJ1-4; CDR3 protein: CASSLWDRDHEKLFF
V gene: TRBV4-1; D gene: -; J gene: TRBJ2-5; CDR3 protein: CASSQDSLAREQYF
V gene: TRBV12-3/TRBV12-4; D gene: -; J gene: TRBJ2-7; CDR3 protein: CASSRMSGVLTYEQYF
V gene: TRBV28; D gene: -; J gene: TRBJ2-3; CDR3 protein: CASSPISTDTQYF
V gene: TRBV10-2; D gene: TRBD2; J gene: TRBJ2-5; CDR3 protein: CASRTRLAGEETQYF
V gene: TRBV20-1; D gene: TRBD1; J gene: TRBJ2-2; CDR3 protein: CSASTTGVTGELFF
V gene: TRBV4-3; D gene: TRBD2; J gene: TRBJ2-1; CDR3 protein: CASSKGLVGNEQFF
V gene: TRBV27; D gene: -; J gene: TRBJ2-7; CDR3 protein: CASSFVGRSSYEQYF
V gene: TRBV5-1; D gene: TRBD1; J gene: TRBJ2-5; CDR3 protein: CASSLTGGRETQYF
V gene: TRBV7-3; D gene: -; J gene: TRBJ2-3; CDR3 protein: CASSPTTTAPQYF
V gene: TRBV6-2/TRBV6-3; D gene: TRBD1; J gene: -; CDR3 protein: CAGSFPNRGPIKETQYF
V gene: TRBV5-5; D gene: -; J gene: TRBJ2-1; CDR3 protein: CASSPLRQGAGNEQFF